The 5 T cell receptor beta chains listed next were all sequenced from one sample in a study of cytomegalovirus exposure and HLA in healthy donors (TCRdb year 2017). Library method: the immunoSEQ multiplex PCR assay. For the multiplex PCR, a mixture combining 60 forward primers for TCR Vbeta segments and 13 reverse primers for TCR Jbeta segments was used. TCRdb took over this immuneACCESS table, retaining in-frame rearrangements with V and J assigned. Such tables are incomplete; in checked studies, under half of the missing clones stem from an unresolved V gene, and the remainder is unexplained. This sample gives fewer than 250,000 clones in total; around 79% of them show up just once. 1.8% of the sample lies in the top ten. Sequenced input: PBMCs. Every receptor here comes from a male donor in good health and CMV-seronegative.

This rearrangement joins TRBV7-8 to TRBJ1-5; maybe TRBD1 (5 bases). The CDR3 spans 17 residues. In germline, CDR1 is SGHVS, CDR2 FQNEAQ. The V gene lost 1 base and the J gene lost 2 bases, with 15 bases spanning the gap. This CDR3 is CASSLETVPRGNQPQHF. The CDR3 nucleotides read TGTGCCAGCAGCTTAGAGACAGTTCCAAGGGGCAATCAGCCCCAGCATTTT.

CDR3: CASSFLAGDTGELFF. The CDR3 nucleotides are TGTGCCAGCAGTTTTCTAGCGGGAGACACCGGGGAGCTGTTTTTT. The rearrangement uses TRBV27 and TRBJ2-2; TRBD2 matches 10 bases. Germline V gene sequence: CDR1 MNHEY, CDR2 SMNVEV (reference sequence). V lost 3 bases and J lost 3; bases outside the gene matches: 1. The CDR3 loop spans 15 amino acids.

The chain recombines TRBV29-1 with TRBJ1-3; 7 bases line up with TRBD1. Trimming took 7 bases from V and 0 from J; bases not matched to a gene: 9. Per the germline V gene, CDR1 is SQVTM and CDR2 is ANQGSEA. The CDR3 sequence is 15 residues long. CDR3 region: CSAIQGTSSGNTIYF. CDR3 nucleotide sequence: TGCAGCGCCATACAGGGGACTAGCTCTGGAAACACCATATATTTT.

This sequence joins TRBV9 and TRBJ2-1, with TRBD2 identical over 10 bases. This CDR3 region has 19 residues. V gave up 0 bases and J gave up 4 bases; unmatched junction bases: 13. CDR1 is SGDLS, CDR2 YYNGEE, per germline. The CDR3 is CASSVVGTSDSRFYNEQFF. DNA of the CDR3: TGTGCCAGCAGCGTAGTAGGGACTAGCGACTCCCGTTTTTACAATGAGCAGTTCTTC.

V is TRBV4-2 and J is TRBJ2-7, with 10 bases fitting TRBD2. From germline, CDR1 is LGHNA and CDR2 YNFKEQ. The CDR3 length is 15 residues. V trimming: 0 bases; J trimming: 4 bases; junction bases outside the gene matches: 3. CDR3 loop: CASSQDSGGAYEQYF. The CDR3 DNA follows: TGTGCCAGCAGCCAAGACAGCGGGGGGGCTTACGAGCAGTACTTC.